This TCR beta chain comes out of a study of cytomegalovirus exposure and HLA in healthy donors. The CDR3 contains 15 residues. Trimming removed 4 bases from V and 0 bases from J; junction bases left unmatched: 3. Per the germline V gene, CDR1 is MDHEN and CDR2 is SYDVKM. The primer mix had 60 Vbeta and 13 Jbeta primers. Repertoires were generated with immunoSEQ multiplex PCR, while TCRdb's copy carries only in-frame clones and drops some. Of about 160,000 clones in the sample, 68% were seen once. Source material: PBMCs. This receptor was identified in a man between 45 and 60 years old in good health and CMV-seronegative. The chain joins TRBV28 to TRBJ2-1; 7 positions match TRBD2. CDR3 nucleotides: TGTGCCAGCAGTTGGCGGGGGAGCTCCTACAATGAGCAGTTCTTC. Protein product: CASSWRGSSYNEQFF.